These 29 T cell receptor beta chains were all obtained from the same sample, sequenced in a study of blood T cell repertoires in COVID-19. Assay used: immunoSEQ multiplex PCR; TCRdb lists only in-frame clones, some missing. The sample consists of about 140,000 clones, roughly 87% of them appearing once. The sequencing input was peripheral blood. These TCRs come from a woman aged 50 to 60 with acute or convalescent COVID-19.

The sample holds a few counts of this clone. The chain has TRBV6-5 and TRBJ1-1; 9 bases fit TRBD1. Germline V gene lookup returns CDR1 MNHEY and CDR2 SVGAGI. This CDR3 is 15 amino acids long. Losses at the gene ends were 6 bases for V and 2 bases for J; bases not matched to a gene: 7. The CDR3 reads CASSTRQGGNTEAFF. The CDR3, as DNA: TGTGCCAGCAGCACTCGACAGGGGGGAAACACTGAAGCTTTCTTT.

The chain employs TRBV7-3 and TRBJ1-2; possibly TRBD1 for D (5 bases). Trimming shortened V by 0 bases and J by 8 bases, and 13 bases separated the two germline ends. The CDR3 extends over 14 amino acids. The germline V gene has CDR1 SGHTA and CDR2 FQGTGA. CDR3 DNA sequence: TGTGCCAGCAGCTTAACCCCCCCAGGGAACGGCTACACCTTC. It translates to CASSLTPPGNGYTF.

The chain carries TRBV28 and TRBJ2-1; 10 bases line up with TRBD1. The CDR3 is made up of 17 amino acids. The V gene's germline CDR1 is MDHEN and CDR2 SYDVKM. The ends lost 5 bases at V and 8 bases at J; junction bases unmatched: 15. DNA of the CDR3: TGTGCCAGCAGTCCCGATAGTTGGGACAGGGGCACATATGAGCAGTTCTTC. Its translation: CASSPDSWDRGTYEQFF.

The chain is built from TRBV19 and TRBJ1-1; 12 nucleotides match TRBD1. Germline CDR1 is LNHDA and CDR2 is SQIVND (reference sequence). V was clipped by 6 bases and J by 1 base; unmatched bases: 9. The CDR3 runs 17 residues. Here the CDR3 reads CASRPGQGAPSNTEAFF. CDR3 DNA sequence: TGTGCCAGTAGGCCGGGACAGGGGGCCCCCTCGAACACTGAAGCTTTCTTT.

There are a few counts of this clone. The chain couples TRBV9 to TRBJ2-1, with TRBD2 as a possible D gene (6 bases). The germline V gene has CDR1 SGDLS and CDR2 YYNGEE. There are 15 residues in the CDR3. V was trimmed by 3 bases and J by 0 bases, leaving 10 bases between them. The CDR3 protein is CASSALAVSYNEQFF. The CDR3 region has the DNA TGTGCCAGCAGCGCCTTAGCGGTCTCCTACAATGAGCAGTTCTTC.

This clone has just one count. The rearrangement links TRBV9 to TRBJ2-2, with D uncertain. This CDR3 is built from 13 residues. Germline V lookup: CDR1 SGDLS, CDR2 YYNGEE. V was pared by 1 base and J by 5 bases, with 6 bases between. The CDR3 region is CASSVLVTGELFF. The CDR3 DNA reads as TGTGCCAGCAGCGTACTAGTAACCGGGGAGCTGTTTTTT.

This clone was recorded once. The chain links TRBV5-6 to TRBJ1-1, with 7 positions matching TRBD1. Germline-derived CDR1 and CDR2 are SGHDT and YYEEEE. The trim removed 2 bases at V and 11 bases at J, leaving 12 bases unmatched. CDR3 length: 14 residues. This CDR3 reads CASSFGTVPMGAFF. CDR3 coding DNA: TGTGCCAGCAGCTTTGGGACAGTCCCTATGGGGGCTTTCTTT.

The chain is built from TRBV27 and TRBJ2-7; 8 positions match TRBD2. Germline lookup yields CDR1 MNHEY and CDR2 SMNVEV (reference sequence). CDR3 size: 13 residues. Trimming removed 3 bases from V and 3 bases from J; junction bases left unmatched: 1. In DNA form, the CDR3 reads TGTGCCAGCAGTTTGCGGGGGGACTACGAGCAGTACTTC. Protein sequence: CASSLRGDYEQYF.

The rearrangement links TRBV6-2 or TRBV6-3 to TRBJ2-7; D is perhaps TRBD2 (5 bases). Germline V lookup: CDR1 MNHEY, CDR2 SVGEGT. V gave up 1 base and J gave up 3 bases, with 19 bases separating them. There are 17 residues in the CDR3. The CDR3 loop reads CASSYYAWRAPNYEQYF. DNA for the CDR3: TGTGCCAGCAGTTACTATGCCTGGCGGGCGCCGAACTACGAGCAGTACTTC.

This chain connects TRBV2 to TRBJ1-6; 9 nucleotides agree with TRBD1. V shed 8 bases, J shed 7 bases, and the junction held 0 bases outside the gene matches. Germline CDR1 is SNHLY and CDR2 is FYNNEI. The CDR3 is 12 amino acids. The CDR3 nucleotides read TGTGCCAGCGGGACAGGGAATTCACCCCTCCACTTT. Translating it yields CASGTGNSPLHF.

This clone was seen a handful of times. The chain uses TRBV7-3 and TRBJ2-2; D perhaps matches TRBD2 (7 bases). This CDR3 spans 16 amino acids. CDR1 and CDR2 from the germline V gene are SGHTA and FQGTGA. Trimming stripped 2 bases from V and 6 bases from J, with 16 bases between. As DNA, the CDR3 is TGTGCCAGCAGCTTATCGGGGGGCAGGGCCGCCGGGGAGCTGTTTTTT. Its protein product is CASSLSGGRAAGELFF.

This chain connects TRBV10-1 to TRBJ1-5; maybe TRBD1 (5 bases). The CDR3 loop spans 15 amino acids. Germline CDR1 reads WNHNN; CDR2 reads SYGVQD (reference sequence). Trimming left V 3 bases short and J 7 bases short, with 16 bases between. The CDR3 loop is CASSEGLGPNQPQHF. DNA for the CDR3: TGCGCCAGCAGTGAAGGTCTGGGGCCGAACCAGCCCCAGCATTTT.

As to this clone: Other DNA sequences in the same sample also yield this CDR3. J is TRBJ1-2 and V is TRBV12-3 or TRBV12-4, with 7 positions matching TRBD1. The trim removed 6 bases at V and 8 bases at J, leaving 6 bases unmatched. This CDR3 is 12 amino acids long. In DNA, the CDR3 is TGTGCCAGCAGCCTCCAGGGGGAGGGCTACACCTTC. Translated: CASSLQGEGYTF.

The rearrangement joins TRBV5-1 to TRBJ1-2, with D possibly being TRBD1 (6 bases). Germline V gene data show CDR1 as SGHRS and CDR2 as YFSETQ. The CDR3 length is 13 residues. The V gene lost 2 bases and the J gene lost 7 bases, with 12 bases spanning the gap. The CDR3 protein is CASSLQGSAGYTF. DNA of the CDR3: TGCGCCAGCAGCTTACAGGGTTCTGCTGGCTACACCTTC.

V usage is TRBV7-9 and J usage is TRBJ1-6, with D possibly TRBD1 on 6 matching bases. Germline assignment: CDR1 SEHNR and CDR2 FQNEAQ (reference sequence). V lost 6 bases, J lost 6 bases, and 12 bases lay in between. The CDR3 extends over 14 amino acids. The CDR3 bases are TGTGCCAGCAGAGAGGACAGTCTTAATTCACCCCTCCACTTT. This codes for CASREDSLNSPLHF.

This chain uses TRBV29-1 with TRBJ2-3, with 7 nucleotides matching TRBD2. The trim removed 1 base at V and 5 bases at J, leaving 9 bases unmatched. This CDR3 comprises 15 residues. Germline values: CDR1 SQVTM, CDR2 ANQGSEA. CDR3 protein: CSVEGGSGDGDTQYF. Here the CDR3 DNA reads TGCAGCGTTGAAGGCGGGAGCGGCGACGGAGATACGCAGTATTTT.

This chain joins TRBV6-5 and TRBJ2-7; D is possibly TRBD2 (6 bases). Germline V gives CDR1 MNHEY, CDR2 SVGAGI. The CDR3 sequence is 16 residues long. V was cut by 2 bases and J by 6 bases, with 20 bases left in between. This CDR3 reads CASSYASGTPGGEQYF. The CDR3 bases are TGTGCCAGCAGTTACGCCTCCGGGACTCCCGGGGGCGAGCAGTACTTC.

V gene TRBV30 combines with J gene TRBJ2-7, with 8 nucleotides matching TRBD1. CDR3 length: 14 residues. Germline CDR1 reads GTSNPN; CDR2 reads SVGIG (reference sequence). J gave up 3 bases and V 0 bases, and 4 bases lay outside the gene matches. This CDR3 reads CAWSVQGVYYEQYF. CDR3 coding DNA: TGTGCCTGGAGTGTACAGGGGGTTTACTACGAGCAGTACTTC. Complete variable domain (other parts from reference TRBV30 and TRBJ2-7): SQTIHQWPATLVQPVGSPLSLECTVEGTSNPNLYWYRQAAGRGLQLLFYSVGIGQISSEVPQNLSASRPQDRQFILSSKKLLLSDSGFYLCAWSVQGVYYEQYFGPGTRLTVT.

The CDR3 region has the DNA TGTGCCTGGAGAAACGGGTATACTAATGAAAAACTGTTTTTT. This sequence encodes CAWRNGYTNEKLFF. J is TRBJ1-4 and V is TRBV30, with D unclear. The CDR3 is made up of 14 amino acids. The V and J ends lost 3 bases and 2 bases respectively, with 10 bases between them. CDR1 is GTSNPN and CDR2 is SVGIG in the germline V gene (reference sequence).

The rearrangement joins TRBV5-4 to TRBJ1-1, with D perhaps matching TRBD1 (5 bases). V lost 4 bases to trimming and J lost 11 bases, with 15 bases between them. Germline V lookup: CDR1 SGHNT, CDR2 YYREEE (reference sequence). The CDR3 consists of 12 residues. In DNA, the CDR3 is TGTGCCAGCAGCCCGGGGAGGGGCGGGGCTTTCTTT. This encodes CASSPGRGGAFF. The whole variable domain, filled in from reference TRBV5-4 and TRBJ1-1, reads ETGVTQSPTHLIKTRGQQVTLRCSSQSGHNTVSWYQQALGQGPQFIFQYYREEENGRGNFPPRFSGLQFPNYSSELNVNALELDDSALYLCASSPGRGGAFFGQGTRLTVV.

V and J are TRBV19 and TRBJ2-7; possibly TRBD1 for D (6 bases). Looked up from germline, CDR1 is LNHDA and CDR2 is SQIVND (reference sequence). The CDR3 is 14 amino acids. Trimming left V 7 bases short and J 0 bases short, with 13 bases between. CDR3 loop: CASNRDIFSYEQYF. The CDR3 region has the DNA TGTGCCAGTAATCGGGACATATTCTCCTACGAGCAGTACTTC.

The chain carries TRBV2 and TRBJ2-1; D is possibly TRBD2 (6 bases). The germline CDR1 and CDR2 sequences are SNHLY and FYNNEI. The CDR3 has 15 amino acids. Trimming removed 4 bases from V and 6 bases from J, with 16 bases in between. DNA of the CDR3: TGTGCCAGCAGTGTTGAAGGATTACTAGCCAATGAGCAGTTCTTC. Translated: CASSVEGLLANEQFF.

The V call is TRBV11-3, the J call TRBJ2-1, with 9 bases identical to TRBD2. The length of the CDR3 is 14 residues. J was trimmed by 11 bases and V by 0 bases; bases with no gene match: 5. Germline CDR1 reads SGHNT; CDR2 reads YENEEA. CDR3 sequence reads: CASSLEASGAQQFF. CDR3 DNA: TGTGCCAGCAGCTTAGAGGCTAGCGGGGCCCAGCAGTTCTTC.

The chain couples TRBV9 to TRBJ2-7; 8 nucleotides align to TRBD2. Per the germline V gene, CDR1 is SGDLS and CDR2 is YYNGEE. V was clipped by 2 bases and J by 5 bases; unmatched bases: 18. This CDR3 is 18 amino acids long. The CDR3 loop is CASSVEPSRRGGVHEQYF. CDR3 nucleotides: TGTGCCAGCAGCGTCGAGCCGAGCCGACGGGGGGGAGTCCACGAGCAGTACTTC.

The chain recombines TRBV9 with TRBJ2-1, with 7 nucleotides matching TRBD2. Germline V gene lookup returns CDR1 SGDLS and CDR2 YYNGEE. The CDR3 is made up of 16 amino acids. The V and J ends lost 0 bases and 1 base, in that order; junction bases with no gene match: 4. CDR3 sequence reads: CASSVGGGGSYNEQFF. The CDR3 DNA reads TGTGCCAGCAGCGTAGGGGGCGGGGGTTCCTACAATGAGCAGTTCTTC.

This clone was detected a few times. V gene TRBV6-5 combines with J gene TRBJ1-4; 8 bases fit TRBD1. Per the germline V gene, CDR1 is MNHEY and CDR2 is SVGAGI. The V and J ends lost 5 bases and 7 bases, in that order; junction bases with no gene match: 6. This CDR3 contains 14 residues. The CDR3 coding sequence is TGTGCCAGCAGTCGGGACAGGTGGCGTGAAAAACTGTTTTTT. Its protein product is CASSRDRWREKLFF.

The chain employs TRBV30 and TRBJ2-7, with 11 bases lining up with TRBD1. This CDR3 spans 15 amino acids. V trimming: 4 bases; J trimming: 3 bases; junction bases outside the gene matches: 8. Germline CDR1 reads GTSNPN; CDR2 reads SVGIG (reference sequence). CDR3 DNA sequence: TGTGCCTGGACCAAGGGGACAGGGGGTGTCTACGAGCAGTACTTC. This gives the protein CAWTKGTGGVYEQYF.

The genes are TRBV19 and TRBJ1-2; a weak D match, TRBD1 (5 bases). The germline V gene encodes CDR1 LNHDA and CDR2 SQIVND (reference sequence). The V end was cut by 0 bases, the J end by 4 bases, with 9 bases between. This CDR3 spans 14 amino acids. CDR3 nucleotide sequence: TGTGCCAGTAGTATAGACGGGGGAGCCTATGGCTACACCTTC. Protein: CASSIDGGAYGYTF.

The chain employs TRBV25-1 and TRBJ1-2, with D tentatively TRBD1 (6 bases). CDR1 is MGHDK and CDR2 is SYGVNS in the germline V gene. Trimming cost V 5 bases and J 0 bases, with 13 bases left between them. The CDR3 totals 15 residues. The CDR3 spells CASSPWEGANYGYTF. The CDR3 DNA reads as TGTGCCAGCAGTCCCTGGGAGGGGGCTAACTATGGCTACACCTTC.